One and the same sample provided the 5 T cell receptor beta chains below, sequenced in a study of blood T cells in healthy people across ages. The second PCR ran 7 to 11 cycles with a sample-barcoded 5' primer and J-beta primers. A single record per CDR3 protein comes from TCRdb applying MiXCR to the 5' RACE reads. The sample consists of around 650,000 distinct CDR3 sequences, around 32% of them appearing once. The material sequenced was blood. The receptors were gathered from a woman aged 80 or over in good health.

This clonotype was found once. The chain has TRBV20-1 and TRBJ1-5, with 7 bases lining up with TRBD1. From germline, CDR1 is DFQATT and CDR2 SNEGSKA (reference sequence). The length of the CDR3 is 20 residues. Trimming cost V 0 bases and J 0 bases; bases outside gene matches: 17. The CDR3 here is CSARDIRAQGVKYSNQPQHF. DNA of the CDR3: TGCAGTGCTAGAGATATCCGGGCCCAGGGGGTGAAATATAGCAATCAGCCCCAGCATTTT.

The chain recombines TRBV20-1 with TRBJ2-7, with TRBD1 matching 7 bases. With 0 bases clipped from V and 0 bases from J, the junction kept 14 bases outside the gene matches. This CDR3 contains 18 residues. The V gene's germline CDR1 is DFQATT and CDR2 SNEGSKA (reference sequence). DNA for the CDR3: TGCAGTGCTAGAGATAGGCGACAGGGCCATAGTGTCTCCTACGAGCAGTACTTC. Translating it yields CSARDRRQGHSVSYEQYF.

The CDR3 sequence: CATSDPGTANRNQQYF. The CDR3 nucleotides are TGTGCCACCAGTGATCCCGGGACAGCAAATCGGAATCAGCAGTACTTC. The J gene is TRBJ2-5, the V gene TRBV24-1; TRBD1 matches 7 bases. CDR3 length equals 16 residues. J lost 11 bases, V lost 3 bases, and 17 bases had no gene match. CDR1 is KGHDR and CDR2 is SFDVKD in the germline V gene.

For the CDR3, the DNA is TGCAGTGCTAGAGATGCGGGGGGGAGCTCCTACAATGAGCAGTTCTTC. Amino acids: CSARDAGGSSYNEQFF. The V call is TRBV20-1, the J call TRBJ2-1; 9 bases agree with TRBD2. Germline loops: CDR1 DFQATT, CDR2 SNEGSKA (reference sequence). The CDR3 contains 16 residues. Unmatched junction bases numbered 3, after V lost 0 bases and J lost 0 bases.

In DNA, the CDR3 is TGCAGTGCTAGAGAGGTAGAGGGTCTCTATGGCTACACCTTC. Translated: CSAREVEGLYGYTF. The chain combines TRBV20-1 with TRBJ1-2; D gene unclear. CDR1 is DFQATT and CDR2 is SNEGSKA in the germline V gene (reference sequence). The CDR3 is 14 amino acids. Trimming removed 0 bases from V and 4 bases from J, with 12 bases in between.